A single sample gave rise to the 25 T cell receptor beta chains below, sequenced in a study of T cells after yellow fever vaccination. TCRdb recomputed calls from the 5' RACE reads with MiXCR, one row per CDR3 protein. The data hold 80,000 to 100,000 distinct CDR3 sequences, with around 5.8% observed a single time. The material sequenced was CD8+ T cells sorted from PBMCs, taken 10 days after the yellow fever booster vaccination. The receptors were sampled from a man younger than 35 who received the YFV17D yellow fever vaccine.

The genes are TRBV6-4 and TRBJ1-3; 9 bases line up with TRBD1. The CDR3 has 16 amino acids. Trimming at V came to 3 bases and at J to 3 bases, leaving 6 bases not matched to a gene. CDR1 is MRHNA, CDR2 SNTAGT, per germline. The CDR3 sequence: CASSEDRGIFGNTIYF. The CDR3 region has the DNA TGTGCCAGCAGTGAGGACAGGGGAATATTTGGAAACACCATATATTTT.

This clonotype turned up a few times. This chain links TRBV4-1 with TRBJ1-2; 11 bases fit TRBD1. Trimming at V came to 4 bases and at J to 5 bases, leaving 9 bases not matched to a gene. The CDR3 contains 16 residues. The V gene's germline CDR1 is MGHRA and CDR2 YSYEKL. In nucleotides, the CDR3 is TGCGCCAGCAGCCCCCGGACAGGGGGCTTGGGGTATGGCTACACCTTC. The encoded protein is CASSPRTGGLGYGYTF.

The chain employs TRBV4-3 and TRBJ1-1; possible D gene TRBD1, 5 bases. Trimming removed 0 bases at V and 9 bases at J, with 11 bases between. The germline gives CDR1 LGHNA, CDR2 YSLEER. This CDR3 is 13 amino acids long. CDR3 protein: CASSQDYGAQAFF. The DNA of the CDR3 is TGCGCCAGCAGCCAAGATTACGGGGCTCAAGCTTTCTTT.

This clonotype was observed a few times. V usage is TRBV3-1 and J usage is TRBJ2-2, with TRBD2 as a possible D gene (5 bases). The germline CDR1 and CDR2 sequences are LGHDT and YNNKEL (reference sequence). The CDR3 consists of 13 residues. V lost 3 bases, J lost 3 bases, and 5 bases lay in between. This CDR3 reads CASSHGDTGELFF. CDR3 nucleotides: TGTGCCAGCAGCCACGGGGACACCGGGGAGCTGTTTTTT.

Many counts were recorded for this clonotype. The rearrangement links TRBV9 to TRBJ2-4; 9 positions agree with TRBD2. The CDR3 extends over 17 amino acids. The V and J ends lost 2 bases and 8 bases, in that order; junction bases with no gene match: 14. Germline assignment: CDR1 SGDLS and CDR2 YYNGEE. CDR3 nucleotide sequence: TGTGCCAGCAGCGTCCAACCGGCGGGGGGGCCGAGGGACATTCAGTACTTC. This sequence encodes CASSVQPAGGPRDIQYF.

This clonotype has just a few counts. The genes are TRBV7-9 and TRBJ1-6; 7 bases fit TRBD1. CDR1 is SEHNR, CDR2 FQNEAQ, per germline (reference sequence). The ends lost 2 bases at V and 7 bases at J; junction bases unmatched: 2. This CDR3 has 14 residues. The CDR3: CASSLPGQNSPLHF. The CDR3 nucleotides are TGTGCCAGCAGCTTACCGGGACAGAATTCACCCCTCCACTTT.

This clonotype was observed a few times. The V gene is TRBV3-1, the J gene TRBJ1-6, with unresolved D. V was pared by 0 bases and J by 10 bases, with 13 bases between. The CDR3 contains 15 residues. Germline values: CDR1 LGHDT, CDR2 YNNKEL (reference sequence). CDR3 nucleotide sequence: TGTGCCAGCAGCCAAGATTTCGCCCCGGGGTCACCCCTCCACTTT. Its protein is CASSQDFAPGSPLHF. Complete variable domain (other parts from reference TRBV3-1 and TRBJ1-6): DTAVSQTPKYLVTQMGNDKSIKCEQNLGHDTMYWYKQDSKKFLKIMFSYNNKELIINETVPNRFSPKSPDKAHLNLHINSLELGDSAVYFCASSQDFAPGSPLHFGNGTRLTVT.

DNA of the CDR3: TGTGCCAGTAGTGCAGGGACAGTCTCCTACGAGCAGTACTTC. Translated, it gives CASSAGTVSYEQYF. J is TRBJ2-7 and V is TRBV19, with 7 nucleotides matching TRBD1. Germline assignment: CDR1 LNHDA and CDR2 SQIVND (reference sequence). The CDR3 runs to 14 residues. The junction had 4 bases not matched to a gene; V was cut back by 5 bases and J by 0 bases.

This clonotype was observed a few times. The V gene is TRBV19, the J gene TRBJ2-2; 9 bases align to TRBD1. Unmatched junction bases numbered 4, after V lost 5 bases and J lost 3 bases. This CDR3 region has 15 residues. Germline V gene data show CDR1 as LNHDA and CDR2 as SQIVND (reference sequence). The CDR3 DNA is TGTGCCAGTAGTTTGTGGACAGGGGACACCGGGGAGCTGTTTTTT. This encodes CASSLWTGDTGELFF. The full variable domain, its missing parts supplied by reference TRBV19 and TRBJ2-2, is DGGITQSPKYLFRKEGQNVTLSCEQNLNHDAMYWYRQDPGQGLRLIYYSQIVNDFQKGDIAEGYSVSREKKESFPLTVTSAQKNPTAFYLCASSLWTGDTGELFFGEGSRLTVL.

Only a few counts were recorded for this clonotype. J is TRBJ2-2 and V is TRBV15; unclear D gene. The germline CDR1 and CDR2 sequences are LNHNV and YYDKDF (reference sequence). The CDR3 is made up of 15 amino acids. The V gene lost 1 base and the J gene lost 0 bases, with 6 bases spanning the gap. The CDR3 DNA sequence: TGTGCCACCAGCAGAGTTGCCGCGAACACCGGGGAGCTGTTTTTT. Amino acid sequence: CATSRVAANTGELFF.

This clonotype was detected only a few times. The chain carries TRBV7-8 and TRBJ2-3; D may be TRBD1 or TRBD2 (6 bases each). Germline CDR1 reads SGHVS; CDR2 reads FQNEAQ. The CDR3 is made up of 18 amino acids. The germline V and J ends were trimmed by 4 bases and 6 bases, with 26 bases remaining between them. The CDR3 loop reads CASSWERSGGASYDTQYF. The CDR3 nucleotides are TGTGCCAGCAGCTGGGAACGGTCCGGGGGCGCTTCTTACGATACGCAGTATTTT.

This clonotype was observed a handful of times. V gene TRBV7-9 combines with J gene TRBJ2-3; D is unresolved. Germline loops: CDR1 SEHNR, CDR2 FQNEAQ (reference sequence). The V end was cut by 5 bases, the J end by 4 bases, with 10 bases between. The CDR3 extends over 13 amino acids. In DNA, the CDR3 is TGTGCCAGCAGCCCTGGTTGGCCAGATACGCAGTATTTT. Residues: CASSPGWPDTQYF.

V gene TRBV10-3 combines with J gene TRBJ2-1; D possibly corresponds to TRBD1 (6 bases). The CDR3 loop spans 17 amino acids. Trimming left V 4 bases short and J 0 bases short, with 16 bases between. Germline V gene lookup returns CDR1 ENHRY and CDR2 SYGVKD. The CDR3 spells CAISGRDRTSSYNEQFF. The DNA of the CDR3 is TGTGCCATCAGTGGGAGAGACAGGACGAGCTCCTACAATGAGCAGTTCTTC.

The rearrangement links TRBV4-1 to TRBJ2-5; a possible D gene is TRBD1 (5 bases). Germline V gene data show CDR1 as MGHRA and CDR2 as YSYEKL. Trimming removed 1 base at V and 4 bases at J, with 13 bases between. The CDR3 extends over 15 amino acids. Written as DNA, the CDR3 is TGCGCCAGCAGCCAAGGGACGGGCCAGGGAGAGACCCAGTACTTC. It is translated as CASSQGTGQGETQYF.

This clonotype has at least ten counts. The J gene is TRBJ2-2, the V gene TRBV12-3 or TRBV12-4; D gene uncertain. V lost 6 bases to trimming and J lost 2 bases, with 7 bases between them. The CDR3 runs 13 residues. CDR3 sequence reads: CASSRANTGELFF. CDR3 bases: TGTGCCAGCAGCCGGGCTAACACCGGGGAGCTGTTTTTT.

This clonotype has a handful of counts. The CDR3 loop reads CASSGTGLANYGYTF. The CDR3 bases are TGCGCCAGCAGCGGGACAGGGTTGGCAAACTATGGCTACACCTTC. This rearrangement joins TRBV5-1 to TRBJ1-2; 9 nucleotides line up with TRBD1. The CDR3 length is 15 residues. Germline values: CDR1 SGHRS, CDR2 YFSETQ. Losses at the gene ends were 4 bases for V and 2 bases for J; bases not matched to a gene: 6. The variable domain in full, completed from reference TRBV5-1 and TRBJ1-2, reads KAGVTQTPRYLIKTRGQQVTLSCSPISGHRSVSWYQQTPGQGLQFLFEYFSETQRNKGNFPGRFSGRQFSNSRSEMNVSTLELGDSALYLCASSGTGLANYGYTFGSGTRLTVV.

This clonotype was detected only a few times. The V and J genes are TRBV9 and TRBJ1-1; D is undetermined. CDR1 is SGDLS and CDR2 is YYNGEE in the germline V gene. The V and J ends lost 0 bases and 5 bases respectively, with 14 bases between them. The CDR3 has 15 amino acids. The CDR3 DNA sequence: TGTGCCAGCAGCGTAGTGTCCGGGCTGGCGACTGAAGCTTTCTTT. Protein: CASSVVSGLATEAFF. The full variable domain, in which reference TRBV9 and TRBJ1-1 provide the parts outside the CDR3, is DSGVTQTPKHLITATGQRVTLRCSPRSGDLSVYWYQQSLDQGLQFLIQYYNGEERAKGNILERFSAQQFPDLHSELNLSSLELGDSALYFCASSVVSGLATEAFFGQGTRLTVV.

This clonotype was seen only a few times. The chain employs TRBV19 and TRBJ2-3, with D perhaps TRBD1 (6 bases). The germline V gene has CDR1 LNHDA and CDR2 SQIVND (reference sequence). The CDR3 is made up of 18 amino acids. The V and J ends lost 3 bases and 6 bases respectively, with 25 bases between them. CDR3 sequence reads: CASSMRYRDTSRRDTQYF. The CDR3 nucleotides are TGTGCCAGTAGTATGAGATACCGGGACACTAGTCGCAGGGATACGCAGTATTTT.

This sequence joins TRBV9 and TRBJ1-1; D is unresolved. The V end was cut by 0 bases, the J end by 4 bases, with 13 bases between. Germline lookup yields CDR1 SGDLS and CDR2 YYNGEE. The CDR3 contains 15 residues. The CDR3 sequence is CASSVALGSATEAFF. CDR3 sequence (DNA): TGTGCCAGCAGCGTAGCTTTGGGCTCTGCCACTGAAGCTTTCTTT.

This clonotype was seen more than once but under ten times. V is TRBV5-5 and J is TRBJ2-7; TRBD1 agrees at 8 bases. With 3 bases clipped from V and 6 bases from J, the junction kept 5 bases outside the gene matches. Per the germline V gene, CDR1 is SGHKS and CDR2 is YYEKEE (reference sequence). The CDR3 has 13 amino acids. This CDR3 reads CASSWTGTLEQYV. CDR3 nucleotides: TGTGCCAGCAGCTGGACAGGGACCCTCGAGCAGTACGTC.

The genes are TRBV20-1 and TRBJ1-2, with D unclear. CDR1 and CDR2 (germline): DFQATT, SNEGSKA (reference sequence). CDR3 length: 15 residues. V lost 0 bases and J lost 0, with 11 bases in between. Here the CDR3 reads CSARETADPNYGYTF. Written as DNA, the CDR3 is TGCAGTGCTAGAGAGACGGCAGACCCTAACTATGGCTACACCTTC.

This clonotype appeared many times. This rearrangement joins TRBV7-3 to TRBJ2-2; TRBD2 agrees at 14 bases. Trimming removed 5 bases from V and 4 bases from J; junction bases left unmatched: 6. Germline V CDR1 and CDR2: SGHTA, FQGTGA. This CDR3 is built from 17 residues. The CDR3 loop reads CASSKGLAGAFTGELFF. Here the CDR3 DNA reads TGTGCCAGCAGCAAGGGACTAGCGGGGGCCTTCACCGGGGAGCTGTTTTTT.

This clonotype was detected only a few times. The chain carries TRBV4-3 and TRBJ2-1; D might be TRBD1 (6 bases). Germline V gives CDR1 LGHNA, CDR2 YSLEER. Trimming removed 4 bases at V and 0 bases at J, with 13 bases between. The CDR3 has 16 amino acids. The CDR3 reads CASSRITGSSYNEQFF. Written as DNA, the CDR3 is TGCGCCAGCAGCCGGATAACAGGGAGCTCCTACAATGAGCAGTTCTTC.

The chain joins TRBV5-6 to TRBJ2-7; the D is unclear. Trimming took off 2 bases at V and 1 base at J, with 13 bases between the two ends. The CDR3 contains 15 residues. CDR1 and CDR2 (germline): SGHDT, YYEEEE. In nucleotides, the CDR3 is TGTGCCAGCAGCTTCAAGGCGGATATGTCCTACGAGCAGTACTTC. Encoded protein: CASSFKADMSYEQYF.

The chain couples TRBV6-5 to TRBJ2-6; tentatively, D is TRBD1 or TRBD2 (5 bases each). The CDR3 totals 15 residues. Germline lookup yields CDR1 MNHEY and CDR2 SVGAGI. This CDR3 reads CATARDLSGANVLTF. The CDR3 nucleotides read TGTGCGACCGCTAGGGACCTCTCTGGGGCCAACGTCCTGACTTTC.